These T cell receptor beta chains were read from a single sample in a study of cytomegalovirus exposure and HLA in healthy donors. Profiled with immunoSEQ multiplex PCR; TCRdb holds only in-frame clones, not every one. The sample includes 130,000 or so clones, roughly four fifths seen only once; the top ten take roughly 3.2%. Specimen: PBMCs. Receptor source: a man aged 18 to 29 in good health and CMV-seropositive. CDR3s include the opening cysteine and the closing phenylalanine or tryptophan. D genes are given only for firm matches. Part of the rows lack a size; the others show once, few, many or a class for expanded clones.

cdr3_nt: TGTGCCACCGCGAAAGGGATGGACAGGGGACCTGATACGCAGTATTTT
cdr3_aa: CATAKGMDRGPDTQYF
j_call: TRBJ2-3
v_call: TRBV25-1
clone_size: -
d_call: TRBD1

cdr3_nt: TGCAGCGTTGAAATCCAGGTGCCGGGGTACAGTACCTACGAGCAGTACTTC
cdr3_aa: CSVEIQVPGYSTYEQYF
j_call: TRBJ2-7
v_call: TRBV29-1
clone_size: -
d_call: -

cdr3_nt: TGTGCCAGCAGCGTAGGCGGGACTAGCGGGAGGAACAATGAGCAGTTCTTC
cdr3_aa: CASSVGGTSGRNNEQFF
j_call: TRBJ2-1
v_call: TRBV9
clone_size: -
d_call: TRBD2

cdr3_nt: TGTGCTAGCAGCCTGGGGGGACTAAATGAGCAGTTCTTC
cdr3_aa: CASSLGGLNEQFF
j_call: TRBJ2-1
v_call: TRBV7-7
clone_size: -
d_call: TRBD2

cdr3_nt: TGCGCCAGCAGCCAAGTTCGGAACACTGAAGCTTTCTTT
cdr3_aa: CASSQVRNTEAFF
j_call: TRBJ1-1
v_call: TRBV4-1
clone_size: few
d_call: -

cdr3_nt: TGTGCCAGTAGTACTTATCCAGGGGAGTCGGATGGAAACACCATATATTTT
cdr3_aa: CASSTYPGESDGNTIYF
j_call: TRBJ1-3
v_call: TRBV19
clone_size: -
d_call: -

cdr3_nt: TGTGCCAGCATCTCAGGGGGCTTCGATTCCTACAATGAGCAGTTCTTC
cdr3_aa: CASISGGFDSYNEQFF
j_call: TRBJ2-1
v_call: TRBV21-1
clone_size: -
d_call: -

cdr3_nt: TGTGCCAGCAGCTTACAACAGGGATCCTACAATGAGCAGTTCTTC
cdr3_aa: CASSLQQGSYNEQFF
j_call: TRBJ2-1
v_call: TRBV11-2
clone_size: once
d_call: -

cdr3_nt: TGTGCCAGCAGCTCCGGACAGGGGGGGACCGGGGAGCTGTTTTTT
cdr3_aa: CASSSGQGGTGELFF
j_call: TRBJ2-2
v_call: TRBV7-9
clone_size: -
d_call: TRBD1

cdr3_nt: TGTGCCAGCAGTGAACTGGCGGGAGGACGCACAGATACGCAGTATTTT
cdr3_aa: CASSELAGGRTDTQYF
j_call: TRBJ2-3
v_call: TRBV2
clone_size: -
d_call: TRBD2

cdr3_nt: TGTGCCAGCAGCTTGGCTGAGGGACAGGAATCAAACTATGGCTACACCTTC
cdr3_aa: CASSLAEGQESNYGYTF
j_call: TRBJ1-2
v_call: TRBV11-2
clone_size: -
d_call: TRBD1

cdr3_nt: TGTGCCAGCAGCAGGGGACAGGATAATGAAAAACTGTTTTTT
cdr3_aa: CASSRGQDNEKLFF
j_call: TRBJ1-4
v_call: TRBV9
clone_size: once
d_call: TRBD1

cdr3_nt: TGTGCCAGCAAGAGGGACAGCGGGTATAACCCAGCTTTCTTT
cdr3_aa: CASKRDSGYNPAFF
j_call: TRBJ1-1
v_call: TRBV6-1
clone_size: -
d_call: TRBD1